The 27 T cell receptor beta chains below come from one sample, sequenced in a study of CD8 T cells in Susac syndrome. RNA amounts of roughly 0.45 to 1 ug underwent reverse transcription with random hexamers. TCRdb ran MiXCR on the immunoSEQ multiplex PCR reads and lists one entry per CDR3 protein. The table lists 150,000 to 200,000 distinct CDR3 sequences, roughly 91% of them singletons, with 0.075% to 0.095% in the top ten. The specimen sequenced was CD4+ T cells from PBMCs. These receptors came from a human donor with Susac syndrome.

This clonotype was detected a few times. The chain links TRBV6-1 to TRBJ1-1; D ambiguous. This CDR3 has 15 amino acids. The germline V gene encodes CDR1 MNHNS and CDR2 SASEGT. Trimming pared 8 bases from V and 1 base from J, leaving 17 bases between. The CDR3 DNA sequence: TGTGCCAGCTGGCGAGAAAGCGGCGGGAACACTGAAGCTTTCTTT. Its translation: CASWRESGGNTEAFF.

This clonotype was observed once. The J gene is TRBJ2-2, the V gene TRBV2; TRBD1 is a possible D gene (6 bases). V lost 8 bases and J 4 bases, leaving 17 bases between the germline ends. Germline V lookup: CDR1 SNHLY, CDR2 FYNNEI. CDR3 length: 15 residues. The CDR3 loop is CASLQGVGGTGELFF. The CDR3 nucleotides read TGTGCCAGCCTCCAAGGGGTAGGGGGCACCGGGGAGCTGTTTTTT.

DNA of the CDR3: TGTGCCAGCAGTTACTCAAGAGACAGGGCTGAAGAGACCCAGTACTTC. It is translated as CASSYSRDRAEETQYF. The chain uses TRBV6-5 and TRBJ2-5; 7 bases align to TRBD1. V trimming: 0 bases; J trimming: 3 bases; junction bases outside the gene matches: 7. CDR1 and CDR2 from the germline V gene are MNHEY and SVGAGI. CDR3 size: 16 residues.

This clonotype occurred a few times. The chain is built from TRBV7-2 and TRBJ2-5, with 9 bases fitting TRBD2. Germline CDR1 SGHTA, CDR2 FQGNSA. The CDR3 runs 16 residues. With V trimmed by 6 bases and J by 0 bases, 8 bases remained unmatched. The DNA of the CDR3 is TGTGCCAGCAGATCCAGCAGCGGGGGGTACCAAGAGACCCAGTACTTC. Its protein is CASRSSSGGYQETQYF.

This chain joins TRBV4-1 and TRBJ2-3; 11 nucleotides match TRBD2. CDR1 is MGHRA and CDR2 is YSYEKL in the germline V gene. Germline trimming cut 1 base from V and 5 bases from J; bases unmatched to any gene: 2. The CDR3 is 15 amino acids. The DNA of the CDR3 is TGCGCCAGCAGCCAAGGACTAGCGGGGAGAGATACGCAGTATTTT. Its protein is CASSQGLAGRDTQYF.

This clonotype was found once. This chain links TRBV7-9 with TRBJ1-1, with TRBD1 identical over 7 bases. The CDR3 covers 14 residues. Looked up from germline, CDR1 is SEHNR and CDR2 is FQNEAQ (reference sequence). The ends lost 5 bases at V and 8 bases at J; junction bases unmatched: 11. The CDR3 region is CASSLSTGVREAFF. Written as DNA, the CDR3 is TGTGCCAGCAGCCTATCTACAGGGGTCAGGGAAGCTTTCTTT.

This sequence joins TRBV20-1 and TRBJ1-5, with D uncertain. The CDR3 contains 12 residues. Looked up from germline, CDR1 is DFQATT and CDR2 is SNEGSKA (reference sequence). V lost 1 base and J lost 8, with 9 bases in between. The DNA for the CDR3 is TGCAGTGCTAGAGCTGGTCATGAGCCCCAGCATTTT. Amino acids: CSARAGHEPQHF.

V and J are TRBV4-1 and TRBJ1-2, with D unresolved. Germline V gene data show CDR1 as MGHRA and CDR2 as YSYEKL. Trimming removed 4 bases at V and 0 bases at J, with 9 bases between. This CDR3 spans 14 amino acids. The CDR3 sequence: CASSPAQSNYGYTF. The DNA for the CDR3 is TGCGCCAGCAGCCCTGCACAGTCTAACTATGGCTACACCTTC.

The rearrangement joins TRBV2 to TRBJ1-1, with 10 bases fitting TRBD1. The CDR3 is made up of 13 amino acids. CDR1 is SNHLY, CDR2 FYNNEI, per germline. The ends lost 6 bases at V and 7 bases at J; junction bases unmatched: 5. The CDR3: CASSLGQGDEAFF. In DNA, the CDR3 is TGTGCCAGCAGCTTAGGACAGGGGGATGAAGCTTTCTTT.

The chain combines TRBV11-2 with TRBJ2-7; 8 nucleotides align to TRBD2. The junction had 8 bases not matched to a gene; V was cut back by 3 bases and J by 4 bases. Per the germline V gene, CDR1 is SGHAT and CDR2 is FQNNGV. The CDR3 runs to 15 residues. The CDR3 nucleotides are TGTGCCAGCAGCTTCTCCGGGGGGGACAAGTACGAGCAGTACTTC. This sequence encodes CASSFSGGDKYEQYF.

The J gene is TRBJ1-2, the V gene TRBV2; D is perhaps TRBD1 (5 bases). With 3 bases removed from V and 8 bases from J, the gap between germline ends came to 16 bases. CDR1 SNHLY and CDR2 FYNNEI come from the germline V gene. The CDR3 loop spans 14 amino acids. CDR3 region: CASSEGLPGHGYTF. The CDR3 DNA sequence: TGTGCCAGCAGTGAGGGGCTCCCTGGGCACGGCTACACCTTC. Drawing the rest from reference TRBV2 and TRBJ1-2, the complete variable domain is EPEVTQTPSHQVTQMGQEVILRCVPISNHLYFYWYRQILGQKVEFLVSFYNNEISEKSEIFDDQFSVERPDGSNFTLKIRSTKLEDSAMYFCASSEGLPGHGYTFGSGTRLTVV.

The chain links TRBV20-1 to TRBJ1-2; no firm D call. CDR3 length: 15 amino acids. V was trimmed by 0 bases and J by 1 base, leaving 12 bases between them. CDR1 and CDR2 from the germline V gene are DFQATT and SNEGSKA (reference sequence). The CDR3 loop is CSARDPIRVNYGYTF. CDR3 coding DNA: TGCAGTGCTAGAGACCCCATTCGTGTTAACTATGGCTACACCTTC.

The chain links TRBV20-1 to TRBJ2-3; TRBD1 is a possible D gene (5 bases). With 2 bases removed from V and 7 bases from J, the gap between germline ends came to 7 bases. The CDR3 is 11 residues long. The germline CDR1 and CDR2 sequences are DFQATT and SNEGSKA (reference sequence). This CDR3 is CSARRTNTQYF. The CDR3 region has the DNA TGCAGTGCTAGAAGGACAAATACGCAGTATTTT.

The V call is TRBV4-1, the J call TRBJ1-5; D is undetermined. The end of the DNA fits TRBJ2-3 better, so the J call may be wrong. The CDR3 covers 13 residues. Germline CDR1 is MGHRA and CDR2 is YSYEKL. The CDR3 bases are TGCGCCAGCAGCCGAGGTGGCAATCAGCCCCAGTATTTT. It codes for CASSRGGNQPQYF.

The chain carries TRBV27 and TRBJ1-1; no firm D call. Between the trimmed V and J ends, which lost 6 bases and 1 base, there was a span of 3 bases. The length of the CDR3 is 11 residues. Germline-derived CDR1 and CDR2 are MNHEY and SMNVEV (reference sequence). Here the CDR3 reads CASRRNTEAFF. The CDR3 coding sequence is TGTGCCAGCAGGAGGAACACTGAAGCTTTCTTT.

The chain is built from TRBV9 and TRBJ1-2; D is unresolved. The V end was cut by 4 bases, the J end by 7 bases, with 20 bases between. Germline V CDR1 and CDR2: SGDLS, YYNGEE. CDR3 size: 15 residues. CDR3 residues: CASSPTRHTLSGYTF. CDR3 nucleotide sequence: TGTGCCAGCAGCCCCACGAGACACACACTAAGTGGCTACACCTTC.

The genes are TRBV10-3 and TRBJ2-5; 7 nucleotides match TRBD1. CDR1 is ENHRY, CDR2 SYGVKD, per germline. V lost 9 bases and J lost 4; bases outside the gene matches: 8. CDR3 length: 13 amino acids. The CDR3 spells CAMTDREGETQYF. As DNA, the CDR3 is TGTGCCATGACCGACAGGGAAGGAGAGACCCAGTACTTC.

This CDR3 is CRGDGDYEQYF. The CDR3 coding sequence is TGCAGAGGGGACGGCGACTACGAGCAGTACTTC. V gene TRBV20-1 combines with J gene TRBJ2-7; D is tentatively TRBD1 or TRBD2 (5 bases each). The CDR3 runs 11 residues. In germline, CDR1 is DFQATT, CDR2 SNEGSKA (reference sequence).

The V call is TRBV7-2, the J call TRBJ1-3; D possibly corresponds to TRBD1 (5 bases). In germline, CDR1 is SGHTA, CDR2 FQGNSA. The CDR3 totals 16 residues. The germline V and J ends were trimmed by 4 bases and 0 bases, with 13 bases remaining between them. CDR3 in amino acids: CASSSGTISSGNTIYF. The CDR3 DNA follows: TGTGCCAGCAGCTCCGGGACGATTTCCTCTGGAAACACCATATATTTT.

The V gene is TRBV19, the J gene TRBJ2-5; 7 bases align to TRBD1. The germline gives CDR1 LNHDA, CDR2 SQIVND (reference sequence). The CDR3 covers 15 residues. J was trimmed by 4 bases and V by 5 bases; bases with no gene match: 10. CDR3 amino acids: CASSLWTGGGETQYF. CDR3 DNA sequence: TGTGCCAGTAGTTTATGGACAGGAGGCGGAGAGACCCAGTACTTC.

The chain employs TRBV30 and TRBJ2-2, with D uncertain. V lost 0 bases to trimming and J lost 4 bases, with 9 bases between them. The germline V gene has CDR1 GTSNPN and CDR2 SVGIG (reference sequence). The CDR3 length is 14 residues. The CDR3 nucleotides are TGTGCCTGGAGTGTAAACAGATTCACCGGGGAGCTGTTTTTT. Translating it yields CAWSVNRFTGELFF.

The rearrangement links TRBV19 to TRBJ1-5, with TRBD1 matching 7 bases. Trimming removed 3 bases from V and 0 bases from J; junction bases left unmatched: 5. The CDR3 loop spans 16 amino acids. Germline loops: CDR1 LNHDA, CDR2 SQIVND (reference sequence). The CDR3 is CASSIRTGISNQPQHF. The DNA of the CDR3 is TGTGCCAGTAGTATTCGGACAGGAATTAGCAATCAGCCCCAGCATTTT.

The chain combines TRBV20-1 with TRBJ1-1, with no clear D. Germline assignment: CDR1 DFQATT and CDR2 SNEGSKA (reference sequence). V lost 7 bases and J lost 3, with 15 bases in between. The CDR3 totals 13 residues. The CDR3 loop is CSEQSSGYTEAFF. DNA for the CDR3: TGCAGTGAACAATCGTCGGGGTACACTGAAGCTTTCTTT.

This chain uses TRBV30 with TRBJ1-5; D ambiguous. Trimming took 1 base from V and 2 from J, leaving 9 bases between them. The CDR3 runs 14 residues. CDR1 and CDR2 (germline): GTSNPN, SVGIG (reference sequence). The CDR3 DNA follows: TGTGCCTGGAGTGGTGGAAGTGGCAATCAGCCCCAGCATTTT. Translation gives CAWSGGSGNQPQHF.

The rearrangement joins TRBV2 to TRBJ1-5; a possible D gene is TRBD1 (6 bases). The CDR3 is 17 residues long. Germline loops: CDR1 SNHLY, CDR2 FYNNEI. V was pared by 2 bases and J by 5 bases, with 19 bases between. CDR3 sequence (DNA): TGTGCCAGCAGTGAATGGCCAGGACAGACTCAATATCAGCCCCAGCATTTT. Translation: CASSEWPGQTQYQPQHF. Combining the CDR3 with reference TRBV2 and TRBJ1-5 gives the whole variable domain EPEVTQTPSHQVTQMGQEVILRCVPISNHLYFYWYRQILGQKVEFLVSFYNNEISEKSEIFDDQFSVERPDGSNFTLKIRSTKLEDSAMYFCASSEWPGQTQYQPQHFGDGTRLSIL.

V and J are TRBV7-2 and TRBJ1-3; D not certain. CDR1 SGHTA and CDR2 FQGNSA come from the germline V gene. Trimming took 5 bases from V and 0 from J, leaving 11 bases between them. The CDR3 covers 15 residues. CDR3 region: CASSTTADSGNTIYF. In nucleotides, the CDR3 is TGTGCCAGCAGCACGACGGCTGACTCTGGAAACACCATATATTTT.

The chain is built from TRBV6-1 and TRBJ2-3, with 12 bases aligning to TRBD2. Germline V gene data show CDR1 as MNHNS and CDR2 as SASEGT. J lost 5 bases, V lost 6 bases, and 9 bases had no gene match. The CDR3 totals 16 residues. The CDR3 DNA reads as TGTGCCAGCAGCAAGACTAGCGGGAGAGGGAGAGATACGCAGTATTTT. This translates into CASSKTSGRGRDTQYF.